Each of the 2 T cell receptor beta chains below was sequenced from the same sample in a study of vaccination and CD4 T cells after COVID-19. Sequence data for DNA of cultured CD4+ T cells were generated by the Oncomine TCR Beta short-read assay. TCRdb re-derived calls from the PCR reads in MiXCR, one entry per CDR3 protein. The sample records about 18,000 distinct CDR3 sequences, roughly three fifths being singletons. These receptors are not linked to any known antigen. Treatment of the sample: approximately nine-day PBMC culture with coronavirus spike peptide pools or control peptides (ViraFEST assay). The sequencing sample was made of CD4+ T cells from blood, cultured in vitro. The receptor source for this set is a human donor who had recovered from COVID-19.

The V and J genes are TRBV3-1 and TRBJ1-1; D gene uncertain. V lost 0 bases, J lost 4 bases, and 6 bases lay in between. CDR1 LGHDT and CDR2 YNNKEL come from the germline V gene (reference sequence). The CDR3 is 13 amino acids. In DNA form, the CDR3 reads TGTGCCAGCAGCCAAGAGGGCGTCACTGAAGCTTTCTTT. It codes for CASSQEGVTEAFF.

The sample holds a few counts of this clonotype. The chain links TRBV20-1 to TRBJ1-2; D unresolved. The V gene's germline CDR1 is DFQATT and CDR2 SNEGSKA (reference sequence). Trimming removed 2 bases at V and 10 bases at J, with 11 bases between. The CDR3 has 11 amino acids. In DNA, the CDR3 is TGCAGTGCTAGACCCCAGGTGGACTACACCTTC. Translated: CSARPQVDYTF.